This T cell receptor (beta chain) was retrieved from a study of response to subunit inactivated influenza vaccine. The CDR3 covers 16 residues. Trimming left V 3 bases short and J 0 bases short, with 14 bases between. From germline, CDR1 is MDHEN and CDR2 SYDVKM. This clonotype was observed a handful of times. TCRdb reanalysed the RT-PCR reads using MiXCR and keeps one entry per CDR3 protein. The repertoire includes roughly 700,000 distinct CDR3 sequences, roughly 14% of them detected once, and 6% to 8% sits in the top ten. The rearrangement uses TRBV28 and TRBJ2-5; a weak D match, TRBD2 (6 bases). This material consisted of PBMCs from blood, taken around 14 days before vaccination. The receptor was derived from a man in his fifties who received an inactivated influenza vaccine. CDR3 loop: CASSFSGGVDQETQYF. CDR3 bases: TGTGCCAGCAGTTTCTCCGGGGGAGTCGACCAAGAGACCCAGTACTTC.